This T cell receptor (beta chain) came from a study of blood T cell repertoires in COVID-19. About the study: In each case, the material was cDNA or gDNA derived from T cells, B-cell-depleted T cells, or PBMCs.

Under the authors' procedure: Amplifying reference gene primers gave estimates of nucleated cell counts. Libraries were prepared by immunoSEQ multiplex PCR; TCRdb keeps only in-frame clonotypes and omits some of them. The V and J calls and clone size were taken over from that table, and D and trimming were inferred from the DNA. The sample has around 170,000 clones, roughly 70% seen once. The sequence derives from a woman of 80 years or more with acute or convalescent COVID-19. Sample: peripheral blood.

The DNA of the CDR3 is TGTGCCAGCAGCTTAGGGGACAGGGGCACTGAAGCTTTCTTT. Amino acids: CASSLGDRGTEAFF. This chain links TRBV11-2 with TRBJ1-1; TRBD1 matches at 10 bases. Germline CDR1 and CDR2: SGHAT and FQNNGV. Germline trimming cut 1 base from V and 4 bases from J; bases unmatched to any gene: 0. This CDR3 has 14 amino acids.